This T cell receptor (beta chain) was recorded in a study of blood T cell repertoires in COVID-19. On the study more broadly: T cells, B-cell-depleted T cells, or PBMCs provided the cDNA or gDNA that served as material.

Source study methods: Using reference gene primer amplification, nucleated cell counts were estimated. Some clones are missing from TCRdb's copy, which holds only in-frame ones; the method was immunoSEQ multiplex PCR. V and J calls plus clone size are reproduced from that table; the DNA served to infer D and trimming. This table has roughly 46,000 clones, roughly four fifths appearing once. From germline, CDR1 is GTSNPN and CDR2 SVGIG (reference sequence). CDR3 size: 19 residues. V lost 2 bases and J lost 2; bases outside the gene matches: 14. The clonotype originates from a man aged 60-69 years with active COVID-19. The genes are TRBV30 and TRBJ2-6; the match to TRBD1 covers 8 bases. Sequenced sample: peripheral blood. CDR3 protein: CAWSSFKRQGRTGANVLTF. The DNA of the CDR3 is TGTGCCTGGAGTTCCTTTAAGAGACAGGGGAGGACTGGGGCCAACGTCCTGACTTTC. Complete variable domain (other parts from reference TRBV30 and TRBJ2-6): SQTIHQWPATLVQPVGSPLSLECTVEGTSNPNLYWYRQAAGRGLQLLFYSVGIGQISSEVPQNLSASRPQDRQFILSSKKLLLSDSGFYLCAWSSFKRQGRTGANVLTFGAGSRLTVL.